This T cell receptor (beta chain) originates from a study of T cell responses to AZD1222 COVID-19 vaccine. Overall study results and limits: Once two AZD1222 doses were given, Spike-specific TCR breadth and depth went up. Targets within unmutated variant regions were reportedly found for nearly half of spike-specific TCRs.

TCRdb keeps only in-frame clones here, not all; method: immunoSEQ multiplex PCR. The table shows about 160,000 clones, with 80% to 95% occurring only once. In regard to this clone: As yet, its antigen is unknown.

Trimming took 1 base from V and 0 from J, leaving 16 bases between them. The CDR3 covers 17 residues. Germline values: CDR1 SGHDT, CDR2 YYEEEE. The receptor was isolated from an adult who received the AZD1222 COVID-19 vaccine. Sequenced material: peripheral blood, taken 28 days after the second AZD1222 dose. This chain uses TRBV5-6 with TRBJ1-1, with D possibly TRBD1 on 5 matching bases. As DNA, the CDR3 is TGTGCCAGCAGCTTGTCGTATTTCGGGGCCGTGAACACTGAAGCTTTCTTT. Its translation is CASSLSYFGAVNTEAFF.